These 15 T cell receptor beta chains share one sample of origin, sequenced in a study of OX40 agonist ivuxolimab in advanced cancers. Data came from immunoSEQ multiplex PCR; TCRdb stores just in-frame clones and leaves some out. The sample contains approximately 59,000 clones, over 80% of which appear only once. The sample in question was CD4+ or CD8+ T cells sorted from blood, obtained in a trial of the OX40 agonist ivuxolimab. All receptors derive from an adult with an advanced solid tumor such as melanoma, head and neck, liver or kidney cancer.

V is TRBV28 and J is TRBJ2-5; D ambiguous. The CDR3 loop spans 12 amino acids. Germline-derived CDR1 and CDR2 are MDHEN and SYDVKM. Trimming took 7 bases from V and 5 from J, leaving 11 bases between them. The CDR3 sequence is CASTDLPETQYF. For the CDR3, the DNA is TGTGCCAGCACCGACCTCCCTGAGACCCAGTACTTC.

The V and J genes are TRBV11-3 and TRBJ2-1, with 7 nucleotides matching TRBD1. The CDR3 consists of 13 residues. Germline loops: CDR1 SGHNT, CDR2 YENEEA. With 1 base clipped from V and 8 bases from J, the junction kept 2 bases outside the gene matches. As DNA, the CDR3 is TGTGCCAGCAGCTTAGGAGGGGGCGATGAGCAGTTCTTC. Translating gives CASSLGGGDEQFF.

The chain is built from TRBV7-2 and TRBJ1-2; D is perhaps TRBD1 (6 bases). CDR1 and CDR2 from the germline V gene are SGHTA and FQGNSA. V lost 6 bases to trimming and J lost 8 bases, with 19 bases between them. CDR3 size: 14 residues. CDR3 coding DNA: TGTGCCAGCAGACCGGACAGCTTCCGAAGCGGCTACACCTTC. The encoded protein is CASRPDSFRSGYTF.

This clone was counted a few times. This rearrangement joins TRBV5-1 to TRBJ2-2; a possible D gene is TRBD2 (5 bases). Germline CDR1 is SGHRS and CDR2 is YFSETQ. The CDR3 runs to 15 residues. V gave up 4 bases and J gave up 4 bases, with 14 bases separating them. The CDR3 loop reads CASSPGWEITGELFF. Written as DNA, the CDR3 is TGCGCCAGCAGCCCCGGATGGGAGATCACCGGGGAGCTGTTTTTT. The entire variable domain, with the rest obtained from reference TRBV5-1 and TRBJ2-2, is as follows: KAGVTQTPRYLIKTRGQQVTLSCSPISGHRSVSWYQQTPGQGLQFLFEYFSETQRNKGNFPGRFSGRQFSNSRSEMNVSTLELGDSALYLCASSPGWEITGELFFGEGSRLTVL.

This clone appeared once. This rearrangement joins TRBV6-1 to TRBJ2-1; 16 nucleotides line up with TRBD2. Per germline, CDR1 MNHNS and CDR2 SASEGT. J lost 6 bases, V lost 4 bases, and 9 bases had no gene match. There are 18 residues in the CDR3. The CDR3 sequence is CASSAGTSGRARGNEQFF. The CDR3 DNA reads TGTGCCAGCAGTGCCGGGACTAGCGGGAGGGCACGAGGCAATGAGCAGTTCTTC.

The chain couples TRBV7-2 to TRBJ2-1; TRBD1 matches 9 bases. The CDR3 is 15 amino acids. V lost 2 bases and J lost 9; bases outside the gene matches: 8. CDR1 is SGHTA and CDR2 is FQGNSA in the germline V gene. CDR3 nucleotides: TGTGCCAGCAGCTTAAGTAGGTCGACAGGGGGTGAGCAGTTCTTC. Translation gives CASSLSRSTGGEQFF.

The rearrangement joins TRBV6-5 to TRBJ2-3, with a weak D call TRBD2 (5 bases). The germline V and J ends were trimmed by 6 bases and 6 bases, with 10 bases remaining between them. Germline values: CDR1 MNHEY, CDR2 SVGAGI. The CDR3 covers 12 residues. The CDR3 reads CASSPGSDTQYF. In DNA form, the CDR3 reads TGTGCCAGCAGCCCGGGAAGTGATACGCAGTATTTT.

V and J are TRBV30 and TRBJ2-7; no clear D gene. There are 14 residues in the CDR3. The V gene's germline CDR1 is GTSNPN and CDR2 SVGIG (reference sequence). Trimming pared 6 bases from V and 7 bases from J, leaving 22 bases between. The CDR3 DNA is TGTGCCTGTGCCCCGGGTAGGTTCAAAGGGGAGCAGTACTTC. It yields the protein CACAPGRFKGEQYF.

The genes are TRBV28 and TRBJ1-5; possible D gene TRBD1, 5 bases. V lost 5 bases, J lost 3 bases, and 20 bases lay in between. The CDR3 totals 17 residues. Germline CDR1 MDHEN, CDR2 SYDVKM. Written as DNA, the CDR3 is TGTGCCAGCAGTGTTTTAGGGAGGGGAGGTAACAATCAGCCCCAGCATTTT. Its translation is CASSVLGRGGNNQPQHF.

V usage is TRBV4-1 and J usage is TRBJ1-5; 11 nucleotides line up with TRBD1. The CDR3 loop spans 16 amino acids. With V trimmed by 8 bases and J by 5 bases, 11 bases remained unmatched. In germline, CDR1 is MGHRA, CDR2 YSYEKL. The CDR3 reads CASGQGAQNEDQPQHF. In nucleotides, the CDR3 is TGCGCCAGCGGACAGGGGGCGCAGAATGAGGATCAGCCCCAGCATTTT.

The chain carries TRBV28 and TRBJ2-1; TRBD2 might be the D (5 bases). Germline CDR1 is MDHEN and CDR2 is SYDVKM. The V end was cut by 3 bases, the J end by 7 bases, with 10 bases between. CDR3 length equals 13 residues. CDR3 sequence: CASSFGLANEQFF. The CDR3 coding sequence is TGTGCCAGCAGTTTCGGCCTAGCTAATGAGCAGTTCTTC.

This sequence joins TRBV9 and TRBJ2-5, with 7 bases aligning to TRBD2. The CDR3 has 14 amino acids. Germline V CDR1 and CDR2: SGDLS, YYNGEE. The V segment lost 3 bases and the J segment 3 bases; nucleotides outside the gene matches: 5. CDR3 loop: CASSEGLAEETQYF. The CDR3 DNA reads TGTGCCAGCAGCGAGGGGCTAGCGGAAGAGACCCAGTACTTC.

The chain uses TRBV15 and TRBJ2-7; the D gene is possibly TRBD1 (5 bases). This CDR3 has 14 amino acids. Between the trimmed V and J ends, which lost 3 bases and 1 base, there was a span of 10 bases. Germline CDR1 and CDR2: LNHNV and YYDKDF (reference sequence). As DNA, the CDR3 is TGTGCCACCAGCAGGGACATCGCTTCCTACGAGCAGTACTTC. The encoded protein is CATSRDIASYEQYF.

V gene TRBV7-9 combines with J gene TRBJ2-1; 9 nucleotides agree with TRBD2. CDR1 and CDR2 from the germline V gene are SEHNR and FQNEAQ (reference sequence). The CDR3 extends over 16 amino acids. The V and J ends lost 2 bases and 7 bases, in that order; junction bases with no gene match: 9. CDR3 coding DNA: TGTGCCAGCAGCTTATCTTTAGCGGGAGAGATAAATGAGCAGTTCTTC. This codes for CASSLSLAGEINEQFF.

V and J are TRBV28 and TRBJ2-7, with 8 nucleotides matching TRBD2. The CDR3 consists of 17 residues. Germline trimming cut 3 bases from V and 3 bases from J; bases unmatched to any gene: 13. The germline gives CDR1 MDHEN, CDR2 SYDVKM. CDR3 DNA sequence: TGTGCCAGCAGTTTCCCCCGGGGCGGGAGGTCCAACTACGAGCAGTACTTC. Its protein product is CASSFPRGGRSNYEQYF.